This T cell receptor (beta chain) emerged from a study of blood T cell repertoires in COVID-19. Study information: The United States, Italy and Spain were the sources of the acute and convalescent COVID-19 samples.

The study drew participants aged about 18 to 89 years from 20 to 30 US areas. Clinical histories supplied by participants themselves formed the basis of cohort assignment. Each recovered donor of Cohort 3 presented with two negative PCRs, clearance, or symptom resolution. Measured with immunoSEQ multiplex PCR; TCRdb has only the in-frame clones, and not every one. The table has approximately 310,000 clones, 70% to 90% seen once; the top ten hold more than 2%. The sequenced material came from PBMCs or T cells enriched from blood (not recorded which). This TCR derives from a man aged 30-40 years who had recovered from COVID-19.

The CDR3 sequence: CAIGERSPGSYTF. For the CDR3, the DNA is TGTGCCATCGGGGAACGGAGTCCGGGGAGCTACACCTTC. The rearrangement uses TRBV10-3 and TRBJ1-2, with D hard to call. Germline V lookup: CDR1 ENHRY, CDR2 SYGVKD. The CDR3 spans 13 residues. The V gene lost 8 bases and the J gene lost 9 bases, with 19 bases spanning the gap.